This TCR beta chain appears in the sequencing data of a study of T cell responses to AZD1222 COVID-19 vaccine. Pooling covered second doses at about 4 or about 12 weeks. V lost 3 bases and J lost 7, with 7 bases in between. The CDR3 consists of 11 residues. Points on this clone: The antigen is undetermined.

Here immunoSEQ multiplex PCR was the method, and the copy in TCRdb shows in-frame clones only, minus some. The table lists roughly 150,000 clones, 90% of them singletons. Broader study findings: White British donors predominated, females outnumbered males, and clonal diversity was possibly underestimated. CD4 TCRs linked to vaccination spanned spike, dominating at 160-218 and 743-854. Once two AZD1222 doses were given, Spike-specific TCR breadth and depth went up.

This clonotype was sampled from an adult who received the AZD1222 COVID-19 vaccine. The sample consisted of peripheral blood, taken 28 days after the second AZD1222 dose. The J gene is TRBJ2-7, the V gene TRBV12-3 or TRBV12-4; perhaps TRBD2 as D (5 bases). The CDR3 is CASSFGGEQYF. The CDR3 bases are TGTGCCAGCAGTTTTGGCGGGGAGCAGTACTTC.